The 32 T cell receptor beta chains below come from one sample, sequenced in a study of OX40 agonist ivuxolimab in advanced cancers. Profiled with immunoSEQ multiplex PCR; TCRdb holds only in-frame clones, not every one. The repertoire holds about 100,000 clones, with about nine tenths as singletons. The sequencing here drew on CD4+ or CD8+ T cells sorted from blood, taken in a trial of the OX40 agonist ivuxolimab. These receptors originate from an adult with an advanced solid tumor such as melanoma, head and neck, liver or kidney cancer.

CDR3 bases: TGCAGCGTTGAAACCCCGGGAGGGGTCTACGAGCAGTACTTC. Residues: CSVETPGGVYEQYF. The chain recombines TRBV29-1 with TRBJ2-5; 8 bases agree with TRBD2. With the DNA end fitting TRBJ2-7 better, the J assignment may be wrong. The CDR3 spans 14 residues. The germline V gene encodes CDR1 SQVTM and CDR2 ANQGSEA.

The V gene is TRBV27, the J gene TRBJ2-7; maybe TRBD2 (5 bases). Trimming cost V 7 bases and J 2 bases, with 15 bases left between them. CDR3 length: 14 residues. Germline V gives CDR1 MNHEY, CDR2 SMNVEV (reference sequence). The DNA of the CDR3 is TGTGCCAGCATAGAGGAGCGGACCGCCTACGAGCAGTACTTC. It yields the protein CASIEERTAYEQYF.

The table lists this clone with a count of one. The rearrangement links TRBV28 to TRBJ1-5, with a weak D call TRBD1 (5 bases). Trimming pared 5 bases from V and 7 bases from J, leaving 21 bases between. The CDR3 runs 16 residues. Germline values: CDR1 MDHEN, CDR2 SYDVKM. The CDR3 loop reads CASSPLIPGSNQPQHF. In nucleotides, the CDR3 is TGTGCCAGCAGTCCCCTCATCCCAGGGAGTAACCAGCCCCAGCATTTT.

The V call is TRBV27, the J call TRBJ2-7; 11 nucleotides align to TRBD2. This CDR3 is built from 15 residues. The V gene's germline CDR1 is MNHEY and CDR2 SMNVEV (reference sequence). V gave up 5 bases and J gave up 3 bases; unmatched junction bases: 6. CDR3 sequence: CASSPLTSGIYEQYF. The CDR3, as DNA: TGTGCCAGCAGTCCACTGACTAGCGGGATCTACGAGCAGTACTTC.

V gene TRBV29-1 combines with J gene TRBJ2-6, with a weak D call TRBD2 (7 bases). Germline CDR1 and CDR2: SQVTM and ANQGSEA. Trimming shortened V by 4 bases and J by 2 bases, and 9 bases separated the two germline ends. This CDR3 is built from 14 residues. The DNA of the CDR3 is TGCAGCGTTGTAGGGGGGGCTGGGGCCAACGTCCTGACTTTC. This gives the protein CSVVGGAGANVLTF.

The chain employs TRBV5-1 and TRBJ2-1, with 9 bases that match TRBD1. CDR1 is SGHRS, CDR2 YFSETQ, per germline. CDR3 size: 20 residues. J was trimmed by 2 bases and V by 0 bases; bases with no gene match: 15. The chain's CDR3 is CASSLGSRTGASSTYNEQFF. The CDR3 DNA reads TGCGCCAGCAGCTTGGGGAGCCGGACAGGGGCTAGCTCTACCTACAATGAGCAGTTCTTC. Drawing the rest from reference TRBV5-1 and TRBJ2-1, the complete variable domain is KAGVTQTPRYLIKTRGQQVTLSCSPISGHRSVSWYQQTPGQGLQFLFEYFSETQRNKGNFPGRFSGRQFSNSRSEMNVSTLELGDSALYLCASSLGSRTGASSTYNEQFFGPGTRLTVL.

The chain carries TRBV4-1 and TRBJ2-7, with D unresolved. V lost 0 bases to trimming and J lost 3 bases, with 6 bases between them. The CDR3 spans 13 residues. CDR1 and CDR2 (germline): MGHRA, YSYEKL. CDR3 loop: CASSQDGGYEQYF. CDR3 DNA: TGCGCCAGCAGCCAAGATGGTGGCTACGAGCAGTACTTC.

This clone was observed a few times. The V call is TRBV20-1, the J call TRBJ2-7; D gene uncertain. The CDR3 is 10 residues long. Between the trimmed V and J ends, which lost 0 bases and 3 bases, there was a span of 0 bases. Germline assignment: CDR1 DFQATT and CDR2 SNEGSKA (reference sequence). DNA for the CDR3: TGCAGTGCTAGAGACTACGAGCAGTACTTC. This sequence encodes CSARDYEQYF.

This chain connects TRBV13 to TRBJ2-5, with TRBD1 as a possible D gene (7 bases). The V gene's germline CDR1 is PRHDT and CDR2 FYEKMQ (reference sequence). The CDR3 is 14 amino acids. Trimming took 8 bases from V and 3 from J, leaving 16 bases between them. The CDR3 here is CASLPRGVKETQYF. CDR3 nucleotides: TGTGCCAGCCTCCCCAGGGGGGTCAAAGAGACCCAGTACTTC.

This clone was recorded only once. The chain uses TRBV30 and TRBJ1-1; 7 nucleotides line up with TRBD1. CDR1 is GTSNPN, CDR2 SVGIG, per germline (reference sequence). J was trimmed by 1 base and V by 4 bases; bases with no gene match: 18. CDR3 length: 18 residues. Written as DNA, the CDR3 is TGTGCCTGGAATCGCGGGAACGACAGGGCCCGGCCGAACACTGAAGCTTTCTTT. Translated: CAWNRGNDRARPNTEAFF.

The chain carries TRBV11-1 and TRBJ2-5, with D possibly TRBD1 on 5 matching bases. V was cut by 5 bases and J by 1 base, with 11 bases left in between. Germline CDR1 is SGHAT and CDR2 is FQDESV (reference sequence). The CDR3 extends over 14 amino acids. CDR3 residues: CASSHPDTQETQYF. The CDR3 nucleotides are TGTGCCAGCAGCCATCCGGACACCCAAGAGACCCAGTACTTC.

This chain joins TRBV7-2 and TRBJ1-1; 9 nucleotides agree with TRBD1. The CDR3 has 17 amino acids. Germline V gene sequence: CDR1 SGHTA, CDR2 FQGNSA. V lost 5 bases and J lost 1; bases outside the gene matches: 11. The CDR3 region is CASSGRTGGWGNTEAFF. CDR3 sequence (DNA): TGTGCCAGCAGCGGCCGAACAGGGGGCTGGGGGAACACTGAAGCTTTCTTT.

This chain connects TRBV6-1 to TRBJ2-5; no definite D call. Trimming left V 3 bases short and J 3 bases short, with 8 bases between. The CDR3 length is 13 residues. Germline V gene data show CDR1 as MNHNS and CDR2 as SASEGT. The CDR3 DNA sequence: TGTGCCAGCAGTGACCGACCCAAAGAGACCCAGTACTTC. Protein product: CASSDRPKETQYF.

The chain employs TRBV28 and TRBJ1-5; 11 bases match TRBD1. Germline V gives CDR1 MDHEN, CDR2 SYDVKM. V lost 3 bases, J lost 5 bases, and 9 bases stayed unmatched. This CDR3 is 17 amino acids long. CDR3 in DNA: TGTGCCAGCAGTTTTCAGTTCGGACAGGGGGCTTATCAGCCCCAGCATTTT. This encodes CASSFQFGQGAYQPQHF. Drawing the rest from reference TRBV28 and TRBJ1-5, the complete variable domain is DVKVTQSSRYLVKRTGEKVFLECVQDMDHENMFWYRQDPGLGLRLIYFSYDVKMKEKGDIPEGYSVSREKKERFSLILESASTNQTSMYLCASSFQFGQGAYQPQHFGDGTRLSIL.

The chain uses TRBV28 and TRBJ1-5; D remains ambiguous. Germline V CDR1 and CDR2: MDHEN, SYDVKM. Trimming took off 6 bases at V and 11 bases at J, with 11 bases between the two ends. The CDR3 contains 11 residues. This CDR3 is CASSYEEAQHF. The CDR3 DNA reads TGTGCCAGCAGCTACGAGGAGGCCCAGCATTTT.

The rearrangement joins TRBV7-9 to TRBJ1-4; D gene unclear. CDR1 and CDR2 from the germline V gene are SEHNR and FQNEAQ (reference sequence). Trimming cost V 2 bases and J 3 bases, with 10 bases left between them. The length of the CDR3 is 15 residues. CDR3 sequence reads: CASSLSGKANEKLFF. The CDR3, as DNA: TGTGCCAGCAGCTTATCCGGGAAGGCTAATGAAAAACTGTTTTTT.

This clone has more than one count but fewer than ten. Other DNA sequences in the sample encode the same CDR3. The chain joins TRBV18 to TRBJ1-1; D gene unclear. V was trimmed by 3 bases and J by 0 bases, leaving 5 bases between them. Germline V gene lookup returns CDR1 KGHSH and CDR2 LQKENI. The CDR3 has 13 amino acids. The CDR3: CASSPGLNTEAFF. CDR3 nucleotides: TGTGCCAGCTCACCTGGGTTGAACACTGAAGCTTTCTTT.

CDR3 DNA: TGTGCCAGTACCCCGCGGCCCGACAGGGCCTATGGCTACACCTTC. Translated, it gives CASTPRPDRAYGYTF. V usage is TRBV19 and J usage is TRBJ1-2; 7 bases match TRBD1. CDR1 and CDR2 from the germline V gene are LNHDA and SQIVND (reference sequence). The ends lost 7 bases at V and 4 bases at J; junction bases unmatched: 12. This CDR3 is 15 amino acids long.

This clone was seen a handful of times. The chain carries TRBV4-1 and TRBJ1-4; D is ambiguous. This CDR3 comprises 13 residues. Trimming took 5 bases from V and 5 from J, leaving 9 bases between them. Germline assignment: CDR1 MGHRA and CDR2 YSYEKL. The CDR3 DNA sequence: TGCGCCAGCAGCAGAGCCTTAAATGAAAAACTGTTTTTT. Translating gives CASSRALNEKLFF.

The chain combines TRBV5-4 with TRBJ2-1, with 7 bases lining up with TRBD1. V lost 4 bases, J lost 2 bases, and 9 bases stayed unmatched. Germline-derived CDR1 and CDR2 are SGHNT and YYREEE (reference sequence). The CDR3 totals 16 residues. The CDR3 nucleotides are TGTGCCAGCAGCCGCCCTCGACAGGGTACCTACAATGAGCAGTTCTTC. It specifies CASSRPRQGTYNEQFF.

The chain employs TRBV14 and TRBJ2-1; D gene unclear. CDR1 and CDR2 (germline): SGHDN, FVKESK. V was clipped by 0 bases and J by 9 bases, with 9 bases between them. The CDR3 is 13 amino acids. The CDR3 spells CASSQDLVGEQFF. CDR3 in DNA: TGTGCCAGCAGCCAAGATCTAGTTGGTGAGCAGTTCTTC.

This clone was detected a few times. V is TRBV19 and J is TRBJ1-2, with 7 bases that match TRBD1. CDR1 LNHDA and CDR2 SQIVND come from the germline V gene (reference sequence). V lost 5 bases and J lost 6; bases outside the gene matches: 3. CDR3 size: 12 residues. CDR3 DNA sequence: TGTGCCAGTAGTGGACAGGTCAATGGCTACACCTTC. Protein: CASSGQVNGYTF.

The chain joins TRBV30 to TRBJ2-5; D possibly uses TRBD1 or TRBD2 (6 bases each). CDR1 GTSNPN and CDR2 SVGIG come from the germline V gene (reference sequence). The V end lost 0 bases, the J end lost 5 bases, and 13 bases lay between the germline ends. The CDR3 is 14 amino acids. CDR3 bases: TGTGCCTGGAGTGTAACCGGGGGCTTGGAGACCCAGTACTTC. Amino acid sequence: CAWSVTGGLETQYF. The full variable domain, its missing parts supplied by reference TRBV30 and TRBJ2-5, is SQTIHQWPATLVQPVGSPLSLECTVEGTSNPNLYWYRQAAGRGLQLLFYSVGIGQISSEVPQNLSASRPQDRQFILSSKKLLLSDSGFYLCAWSVTGGLETQYFGPGTRLLVL.

The chain carries TRBV30 and TRBJ2-1; no clear D gene. The germline V gene encodes CDR1 GTSNPN and CDR2 SVGIG (reference sequence). The CDR3 extends over 15 amino acids. V lost 3 bases and J lost 0, with 12 bases in between. The CDR3 DNA reads TGTGCCTGGAGCGGCAGTCGGAGCTCCTACAATGAGCAGTTCTTC. Protein sequence: CAWSGSRSSYNEQFF.

This chain uses TRBV2 with TRBJ2-3; no clear D gene. V lost 3 bases to trimming and J lost 3 bases, with 13 bases between them. Germline lookup yields CDR1 SNHLY and CDR2 FYNNEI. The CDR3 contains 15 residues. The chain's CDR3 is CASSDSGIGTDTQYF. CDR3 sequence (DNA): TGTGCCAGCAGTGATTCGGGCATTGGAACAGATACGCAGTATTTT. Filled out from reference TRBV2 and TRBJ2-3, the complete variable domain reads EPEVTQTPSHQVTQMGQEVILRCVPISNHLYFYWYRQILGQKVEFLVSFYNNEISEKSEIFDDQFSVERPDGSNFTLKIRSTKLEDSAMYFCASSDSGIGTDTQYFGPGTRLTVL.

V usage is TRBV9 and J usage is TRBJ2-5; no firm D call. Trimming removed 4 bases from V and 5 bases from J, with 12 bases in between. The CDR3 consists of 13 residues. Germline CDR1 and CDR2: SGDLS and YYNGEE. CDR3 loop: CASSPSIAETQYF. Here the CDR3 DNA reads TGTGCCAGCAGCCCGAGTATTGCGGAGACCCAGTACTTC.

This clone was found once. J is TRBJ1-5 and V is TRBV6-1; maybe TRBD1 (5 bases). With 9 bases removed from V and 0 bases from J, the gap between germline ends came to 15 bases. Germline CDR1 reads MNHNS; CDR2 reads SASEGT. This CDR3 contains 15 residues. The CDR3 reads CASLQGFYSNQPQHF. CDR3 sequence (DNA): TGTGCCAGTCTGCAGGGCTTTTATAGCAATCAGCCCCAGCATTTT.

As concerns this clone: The junction differs from germline at one of its ends, possibly a read error. The same CDR3 can be traced to other DNA sequences in this sample. The CDR3 loop reads CASSQVPGDSNQPQHF. Written as DNA, the CDR3 is TGCGCCAGTAGCCAAGTCCCAGGGGATAGCAATCAGCCCCAGCATTTT. V is TRBV4-1 and J is TRBJ1-5; maybe TRBD1 (6 bases). CDR1 MGHRA and CDR2 YSYEKL come from the germline V gene. The CDR3 sequence is 16 residues long.

This chain uses TRBV29-1 with TRBJ2-1; D not certain. The CDR3 contains 12 residues. The V end lost 5 bases, the J end lost 0 bases, and 5 bases lay between the germline ends. Per the germline V gene, CDR1 is SQVTM and CDR2 is ANQGSEA. For the CDR3, the DNA is TGCAGCGTTAGGAGCTCCTACAATGAGCAGTTCTTC. Translation: CSVRSSYNEQFF.

This rearrangement joins TRBV29-1 to TRBJ1-2; D is possibly TRBD1 (5 bases). The CDR3 is made up of 11 amino acids. Trimming removed 6 bases at V and 0 bases at J, with 5 bases between. The germline V gene encodes CDR1 SQVTM and CDR2 ANQGSEA. The CDR3 DNA reads as TGCAGCGTGACAGCTAACTATGGCTACACCTTC. This codes for CSVTANYGYTF. Looking up the rest from reference TRBV29-1 and TRBJ1-2 gives the full variable domain: SAVISQKPSRDICQRGTSLTIQCQVDSQVTMMFWYRQQPGQSLTLIATANQGSEATYESGFVIDKFPISRPNLTFSTLTVSNMSPEDSSIYLCSVTANYGYTFGSGTRLTVV.

This chain connects TRBV30 to TRBJ2-7, with a weak D call TRBD2 (5 bases). V lost 0 bases and J lost 4, with 19 bases in between. Germline CDR1 reads GTSNPN; CDR2 reads SVGIG (reference sequence). The CDR3 contains 16 residues. CDR3 DNA: TGTGCCTGGAGTGTATCGTTGACTACCCAGATATACGAGCAGTACTTC. Residues: CAWSVSLTTQIYEQYF.

This clone was counted a single time. The chain carries TRBV18 and TRBJ2-5; D perhaps matches TRBD2 (5 bases). CDR1 is KGHSH, CDR2 LQKENI, per germline. This CDR3 region has 13 residues. V was trimmed by 2 bases and J by 4 bases, leaving 8 bases between them. The CDR3 region has the DNA TGTGCCAGCTCACCAAAAGGAGGAGAGACCCAGTACTTC. As protein: CASSPKGGETQYF. The entire variable domain, with the rest obtained from reference TRBV18 and TRBJ2-5, is as follows: NAGVMQNPRHLVRRRGQEARLRCSPMKGHSHVYWYRQLPEEGLKFMVYLQKENIIDESGMPKERFSAEFPKEGPSILRIQQVVRGDSAAYFCASSPKGGETQYFGPGTRLLVL.